The following is a TCR beta chain sequence with its context. These data belong to a study of CD8 T cells in Susac syndrome. The length of the CDR3 is 16 residues. After removal of 1 base from V and 8 bases from J, the junction contained 9 bases not matched to a gene. The V gene's germline CDR1 is LGHNA and CDR2 YNFKEQ. It was with random hexamers that 0.5 to 1 ug RNA was reverse transcribed. One entry per CDR3 protein, called by TCRdb with MiXCR from the immunoSEQ multiplex PCR reads. The sample holds approximately 260,000 distinct CDR3 sequences, almost 97% seen once. The J gene is TRBJ2-2, the V gene TRBV4-2; 8 bases match TRBD2. The TCR originated in a human donor with Susac syndrome. The sequenced sample was CD4+ T cells from PBMCs. CDR3 DNA sequence: TGTGCCAGCAGCCAAGCAGCGGGAGTAGGCCCGGGGGAGCTGTTTTTT. This translates into CASSQAAGVGPGELFF.